This TCR beta chain was identified during a study of TIL therapy for anti-PD-1-resistant metastatic lung cancer. Study-level findings and limits: The baseline peripheral repertoire was partially replaced by infused TIL clonotypes that later decayed.

The germline V gene encodes CDR1 MNHEY and CDR2 SVGAGI. V was pared by 2 bases and J by 3 bases, with 8 bases between. This CDR3 contains 14 residues. As to time point: pre-treatment sample, taken before nivolumab and TIL therapy. This was the immunoSEQ v3 assay. The repertoire was sequenced with immunoSEQ multiplex PCR; TCRdb's copy has only in-frame clones and lacks some. The profile shows tens of thousands of clones, 79% of them singletons. This clone was seen once. The antigen is unknown. J is TRBJ2-1 and V is TRBV6-5; D possibly corresponds to TRBD2 (5 bases). Sample: blood, taken at baseline. This TCR was recovered from a man in his sixties or seventies with non-small cell lung cancer. Here the CDR3 reads CASSYDYHYNEQFF. In nucleotides, the CDR3 is TGTGCCAGCAGTTACGACTACCACTACAATGAGCAGTTCTTC.